Below are 13 T cell receptor beta chains sequenced from a single sample in a study of blood T cell repertoires in COVID-19. Sequencing used immunoSEQ multiplex PCR; TCRdb keeps in-frame clones, though not all of them. Counted here are 100,000 to 110,000 clones, 70% to 90% occurring once; the ten biggest clones make up roughly 13%. The source material was peripheral blood. The receptors derive from a man aged 45-60 years with active or convalescent COVID-19.

V is TRBV7-9 and J is TRBJ2-4; TRBD2 matches at 9 bases. Germline V CDR1 and CDR2: SEHNR, FQNEAQ (reference sequence). Germline trimming cut 5 bases from V and 7 bases from J; bases unmatched to any gene: 12. This CDR3 spans 16 amino acids. CDR3 residues: CASSQPGGRAVNIQYF. The CDR3 bases are TGTGCCAGCAGCCAGCCGGGCGGGAGGGCCGTTAACATTCAGTACTTC.

V and J are TRBV5-1 and TRBJ1-6, with 7 bases lining up with TRBD1. V lost 4 bases, J lost 9 bases, and 16 bases stayed unmatched. This CDR3 has 17 amino acids. CDR1 is SGHRS, CDR2 YFSETQ, per germline. The CDR3 protein is CASSPEGAVAGGSPLHF. The CDR3 bases are TGCGCCAGCAGCCCCGAAGGCGCGGTGGCAGGGGGTTCACCCCTCCACTTT.

The chain combines TRBV5-1 with TRBJ2-5, with D perhaps matching TRBD1 (7 bases). The V gene lost 7 bases and the J gene lost 4 bases, with 17 bases spanning the gap. The CDR3 totals 14 residues. Germline values: CDR1 SGHRS, CDR2 YFSETQ. The CDR3 reads CASSLTGRGETQYF. The CDR3 DNA is TGCGCCAGCTCCCTGACAGGGCGGGGAGAGACCCAGTACTTC.

The chain recombines TRBV5-1 with TRBJ1-1; 8 bases map to TRBD1. Trimming cost V 5 bases and J 4 bases; bases outside gene matches: 10. Germline values: CDR1 SGHRS, CDR2 YFSETQ. This CDR3 is built from 15 residues. CDR3 sequence: CASRGGRGLLTEAFF. The CDR3 DNA follows: TGCGCCAGCAGGGGTGGCAGGGGGCTCCTCACTGAAGCTTTCTTT.

Of note for this clone: The identical CDR3 is also encoded by other nucleotide sequences in the sample. The chain combines TRBV4-1 with TRBJ1-1, with TRBD1 matching over 10 bases. This CDR3 contains 17 residues. The junction had 7 bases not matched to a gene; V was cut back by 2 bases and J by 1 base. Germline V gene sequence: CDR1 MGHRA, CDR2 YSYEKL. The CDR3 coding sequence is TGCGCCAGCAGCCAACTTCCCGGGACAGGGGCGAACACTGAAGCTTTCTTT. Encoded protein: CASSQLPGTGANTEAFF.

The chain couples TRBV13 to TRBJ1-2, with D hard to call. The CDR3 contains 17 residues. V lost 1 base, J lost 0 bases, and 15 bases lay in between. The germline V gene encodes CDR1 PRHDT and CDR2 FYEKMQ (reference sequence). CDR3 region: CASSLEPSGRPNYGYTF. CDR3 sequence (DNA): TGTGCCAGCAGCTTAGAGCCCAGCGGAAGGCCTAACTATGGCTACACCTTC.

The chain links TRBV10-3 to TRBJ2-1; D unresolved. V was shortened by 4 bases and J by 1 base, with 8 bases between the two germline ends. The CDR3 has 14 residues. Germline CDR1 and CDR2: ENHRY and SYGVKD. The CDR3 DNA reads as TGTGCCATCAGTGGAACGGGTTCCTACAATGAGCAGTTCTTC. Translation: CAISGTGSYNEQFF.

The CDR3 region has the DNA TGTGCCAGCTCACCACGGGGAGACTTAGTGGCTTTCTTT. As protein: CASSPRGDLVAFF. V usage is TRBV18 and J usage is TRBJ1-1; no reliable D call. CDR1 is KGHSH, CDR2 LQKENI, per germline. Trimming cost V 1 base and J 11 bases, with 14 bases left between them. The CDR3 contains 13 residues.

Notes on this clone: Other DNA sequences within the sample encode an identical CDR3. The CDR3 nucleotides read TGTGCCAGCAGCGCACGGACTAGCACAGATACGCAGTATTTT. Its translation: CASSARTSTDTQYF. The V call is TRBV9, the J call TRBJ2-3; weak D call: TRBD2 (5 bases). Per germline, CDR1 SGDLS and CDR2 YYNGEE. The CDR3 contains 14 residues. V was shortened by 3 bases and J by 0 bases, with 8 bases between the two germline ends.

This chain connects TRBV19 to TRBJ1-4; D remains ambiguous. The CDR3 length is 13 residues. The ends were cut back, 6 bases at V and 4 bases at J, with 9 bases in the middle. Germline CDR1 is LNHDA and CDR2 is SQIVND (reference sequence). The CDR3 region is CASSNTNNEKLFF. The CDR3 DNA follows: TGTGCCAGTAGCAACACAAATAATGAAAAACTGTTTTTT.

V and J are TRBV7-9 and TRBJ2-2; D remains unclear. This CDR3 has 13 residues. The germline V gene encodes CDR1 SEHNR and CDR2 FQNEAQ (reference sequence). Trimming removed 7 bases at V and 4 bases at J, with 10 bases between. CDR3 loop: CASTAKITGELFF. In DNA, the CDR3 is TGTGCCAGCACTGCGAAAATCACCGGGGAGCTGTTTTTT.

The V and J genes are TRBV11-2 and TRBJ2-2; D is unclear. Germline CDR1 and CDR2: SGHAT and FQNNGV. The CDR3 is 15 amino acids. The ends were cut back, 5 bases at V and 3 bases at J, with 13 bases in the middle. This CDR3 reads CASSLELADTGELFF. The CDR3 DNA follows: TGTGCCAGCAGCCTTGAGCTTGCGGACACCGGGGAGCTGTTTTTT. The full variable domain, completed using reference TRBV11-2 and TRBJ2-2, is EAGVAQSPRYKIIEKRQSVAFWCNPISGHATLYWYQQILGQGPKLLIQFQNNGVVDDSQLPKDRFSAERLKGVDSTLKIQPAKLEDSAVYLCASSLELADTGELFFGEGSRLTVL.

Worth noting for this clone: At one end, the junction sequence differs from germline, possibly due to a read error. The CDR3 loop is CASSVAINEQFF. Here the CDR3 DNA reads TGTGCCAGCAGTGTAGCTATCAATGAGCAGTTCTTC. The rearrangement joins TRBV12-3 or TRBV12-4 to TRBJ2-1; the D is unclear. This CDR3 comprises 12 residues.